This TCR beta chain originates from a study of patients with pleural tuberculosis. This clonotype was found many times. One entry per CDR3 protein, called by TCRdb with MiXCR from the reads. The data contain approximately 53,000 distinct CDR3 sequences, 6% to 9.5% of them singletons. The V gene's germline CDR1 is MNHEY and CDR2 SMNVEV (reference sequence). V dropped 6 bases and J dropped 5; count of bases not matched to a gene: 9. The CDR3 consists of 15 residues. This receptor was obtained from a human donor with pleural tuberculosis. The rearrangement joins TRBV27 to TRBJ1-5; 8 bases match TRBD1. In DNA, the CDR3 is TGTGCCAGCAGGGTCGGACAGGGTGCTCATCAGCCCCAGCATTTT. This sequence encodes CASRVGQGAHQPQHF.